These 18 T cell receptor beta chains were sequenced from one sample in a study of shared clonotypes between healthy human individuals. Generated by immunoSEQ multiplex PCR, the TCRdb table keeps only in-frame clones and is missing some. This sample yields 85,000 to 100,000 clones, of which roughly two thirds are seen a single time; 45% belongs to the top ten. The source material was memory CD8+ T cells sorted from blood. The subset here: CD45RO+ cells pooled with CCR7-negative TemRA cells. The receptors derive from a man aged 25 to 45 in good health.

This clone has a handful of counts. The CDR3 protein is CASSPWTSGSYIDTQYF. The DNA of the CDR3 is TGCGCCAGCAGCCCCTGGACTAGCGGGAGTTACATAGATACGCAGTATTTT. The chain combines TRBV4-3 with TRBJ2-3, with 13 bases lining up with TRBD2. The V and J ends lost 4 bases and 5 bases, in that order; junction bases with no gene match: 9. The CDR3 is 17 amino acids. Per the germline V gene, CDR1 is LGHNA and CDR2 is YSLEER.

V usage is TRBV19 and J usage is TRBJ1-3; the D gene is possibly TRBD1 (6 bases). The germline CDR1 and CDR2 sequences are LNHDA and SQIVND (reference sequence). The CDR3 has 15 residues. The V and J ends lost 3 bases and 1 base respectively, with 10 bases between them. Written as DNA, the CDR3 is TGTGCCAGTAGTATTCTCCAGGGGTCTGGAAACACCATATATTTT. It codes for CASSILQGSGNTIYF.

The V and J genes are TRBV5-4 and TRBJ2-1, with 10 bases identical to TRBD2. The CDR3 is 17 amino acids. Germline V CDR1 and CDR2: SGHNT, YYREEE (reference sequence). Trimming removed 4 bases from V and 0 bases from J; junction bases left unmatched: 7. The CDR3 DNA reads TGTGCCAGCAGCCGGACTTCTAGCGGGAGCTCCTACAATGAGCAGTTCTTC. Its translation: CASSRTSSGSSYNEQFF.

The rearrangement uses TRBV11-2 and TRBJ2-5, with 7 bases aligning to TRBD2. This CDR3 region has 14 residues. Germline V lookup: CDR1 SGHAT, CDR2 FQNNGV. V shed 2 bases, J shed 3 bases, and the junction held 3 bases outside the gene matches. CDR3 DNA: TGTGCCAGCAGCTTATGGGGGAGGGAAGAGACCCAGTACTTC. Protein product: CASSLWGREETQYF.

Of note for this clone: Distinct nucleotide sequences in the sample also encode this CDR3. CDR3 protein: CSVGPMGTEAFF. The CDR3 nucleotides read TGCAGCGTCGGGCCCATGGGTACTGAAGCTTTCTTT. V and J are TRBV29-1 and TRBJ1-1; unclear D gene. The CDR3 has 12 amino acids. V was clipped by 6 bases and J by 5 bases, with 13 bases between them. The germline V gene encodes CDR1 SQVTM and CDR2 ANQGSEA.

This clone has a count of ten or more. Other DNA sequences within the sample encode an identical CDR3. The rearrangement joins TRBV28 to TRBJ1-2; D gene uncertain. CDR1 is MDHEN and CDR2 is SYDVKM in the germline V gene. V was pared by 6 bases and J by 1 base, with 3 bases between. The CDR3 runs to 11 residues. The CDR3 spells CASSRNYGYTF. The CDR3 region has the DNA TGTGCCAGCAGCCGTAACTATGGCTACACCTTC.

CDR3 protein: CASSTGAKNTEAFF. CDR3 bases: TGTGCCAGCAGTACGGGAGCTAAGAACACTGAAGCTTTCTTT. V gene TRBV6-1 combines with J gene TRBJ1-1; D is unresolved. The CDR3 runs to 14 residues. V dropped 5 bases and J dropped 1 base, with 11 bases sitting between them. The germline V gene encodes CDR1 MNHNS and CDR2 SASEGT.

The chain employs TRBV7-4 and TRBJ2-7; D call uncertain. CDR1 is SGHVT, CDR2 SQSDAQ, per germline. V dropped 2 bases and J dropped 5 bases, with 13 bases sitting between them. This CDR3 has 14 amino acids. The CDR3 spells CASSLLTGADEQYF. As DNA, the CDR3 is TGTGCCAGCAGCTTATTAACGGGTGCAGACGAGCAGTACTTC.

This rearrangement joins TRBV15 to TRBJ1-4, with D unclear. Germline V gene data show CDR1 as LNHNV and CDR2 as YYDKDF (reference sequence). CDR3 length: 16 amino acids. Trimming pared 1 base from V and 8 bases from J, leaving 17 bases between. The CDR3 loop reads CATSRVRPGVEEKLFF. CDR3 nucleotide sequence: TGTGCCACCAGCAGAGTAAGGCCTGGCGTAGAAGAAAAACTGTTTTTT. Complete variable domain (other parts from reference TRBV15 and TRBJ1-4): DAMVIQNPRYQVTQFGKPVTLSCSQTLNHNVMYWYQQKSSQAPKLLFHYYDKDFNNEADTPDNFQSRRPNTSFCFLDIRSPGLGDTAMYLCATSRVRPGVEEKLFFGSGTQLSVL.

This chain joins TRBV10-2 and TRBJ2-5; D not certain. Germline CDR1 reads WSHSY; CDR2 reads SAAADI. The V and J ends lost 4 bases and 8 bases respectively, with 14 bases between them. The CDR3 length is 13 residues. CDR3 sequence reads: CASSVAVLGTQYF. CDR3 DNA sequence: TGCGCCAGCAGTGTGGCCGTGCTAGGAACCCAGTACTTC.

This clone was seen ten or more times. This chain uses TRBV25-1 with TRBJ1-2; no clear D. The V and J ends lost 4 bases and 0 bases respectively, with 9 bases between them. Germline values: CDR1 MGHDK, CDR2 SYGVNS. CDR3 length: 14 amino acids. CDR3 bases: TGTGCCAGCAGTGGGGTGTCAGCTAACTATGGCTACACCTTC. This translates into CASSGVSANYGYTF.

This chain uses TRBV10-2 with TRBJ2-5; maybe TRBD1 (5 bases). The V gene's germline CDR1 is WSHSY and CDR2 SAAADI. CDR3 length: 15 residues. Trimming took 8 bases from V and 2 from J, leaving 18 bases between them. DNA of the CDR3: TGCGCCAGCCGACCACTTACAGGACCTCAAGAGACCCAGTACTTC. Translation: CASRPLTGPQETQYF.

Only a few counts were recorded for this clone. The chain couples TRBV9 to TRBJ2-7; D possibly corresponds to TRBD2 (5 bases). Germline-derived CDR1 and CDR2 are SGDLS and YYNGEE. V lost 0 bases to trimming and J lost 6 bases, with 10 bases between them. This CDR3 has 13 residues. CDR3 residues: CASSVEGAGEQYF. CDR3 sequence (DNA): TGTGCCAGCAGCGTAGAAGGCGCGGGCGAGCAGTACTTC. Looking up the rest from reference TRBV9 and TRBJ2-7 gives the full variable domain: DSGVTQTPKHLITATGQRVTLRCSPRSGDLSVYWYQQSLDQGLQFLIQYYNGEERAKGNILERFSAQQFPDLHSELNLSSLELGDSALYFCASSVEGAGEQYFGPGTRLTVT.

The V call is TRBV11-2, the J call TRBJ2-5, with 7 bases that match TRBD2. V trimming: 5 bases; J trimming: 5 bases; junction bases outside the gene matches: 5. Germline values: CDR1 SGHAT, CDR2 FQNNGV. The CDR3 length is 13 residues. The CDR3 is CASSGGLSETQYF. Written as DNA, the CDR3 is TGTGCCAGCAGCGGGGGACTATCGGAGACCCAGTACTTC.

This clone was detected once. This chain links TRBV5-8 with TRBJ2-7; 14 positions agree with TRBD2. CDR3 length equals 19 residues. Germline CDR1 SGHTS, CDR2 YDEGEE. Germline trimming cut 3 bases from V and 2 bases from J; bases unmatched to any gene: 13. This CDR3 is CASSSAETSGRARAYEQYF. CDR3 in DNA: TGTGCCAGCAGCTCCGCAGAGACTAGCGGGAGGGCCCGGGCCTACGAGCAGTACTTC.

The genes are TRBV14 and TRBJ2-1; D may be TRBD1 (5 bases). The CDR3 is 17 residues long. V lost 3 bases and J 7 bases, leaving 22 bases between the germline ends. The V gene's germline CDR1 is SGHDN and CDR2 FVKESK. The CDR3 is CASSQAVARVWGNEQFF. The CDR3 DNA sequence: TGTGCCAGCAGCCAGGCCGTCGCCAGGGTTTGGGGTAATGAGCAGTTCTTC.

This chain joins TRBV25-1 and TRBJ2-7; D unclear. The CDR3 is made up of 15 amino acids. Trimming took off 7 bases at V and 0 bases at J, with 16 bases between the two ends. CDR1 is MGHDK, CDR2 SYGVNS, per germline. The CDR3 DNA sequence: TGTGCCAGCACCGATCCCCAGGCTGACTCCTACGAGCAGTACTTC. Translated, it gives CASTDPQADSYEQYF.

The chain combines TRBV29-1 with TRBJ2-1, with unresolved D. Trimming stripped 4 bases from V and 5 bases from J, with 12 bases between. From germline, CDR1 is SQVTM and CDR2 ANQGSEA. The CDR3 has 13 amino acids. CDR3 region: CSVVLLTDNEQFF. CDR3 DNA: TGCAGCGTTGTTTTACTTACTGACAATGAGCAGTTCTTC.